Here is one T cell receptor (beta chain) with its context. These data originate in a study of T cells in Graves' hyperthyroidism and ophthalmopathy. Amplification targeted TCR beta CDR3 regions from RNA transcripts. Initially, a first-round RT-PCR of the TCR CDR3 employed the HTBI primer set. TCRdb re-analysed the multiplex PCR reads in MiXCR, keeping a single row per CDR3 protein. The sample yields more than 500,000 distinct CDR3 sequences, roughly 45% seen once. Sequencing used peripheral blood or thyroid tissue (not recorded which). The clonotype was recovered from an adult woman with Graves' disease, either hyperthyroidism or ophthalmopathy (not recorded which).

The CDR3 here is CASSLTGRAEQYF. CDR3 bases: TGTGCCAGCAGCTTAACGGGACGAGCGGAGCAGTACTTC. The chain links TRBV11-2 to TRBJ2-7; the D call may be TRBD1 or TRBD2 (5 bases each). CDR3 length: 13 residues. From germline, CDR1 is SGHAT and CDR2 FQNNGV. Trimming shortened V by 2 bases and J by 7 bases, and 12 bases separated the two germline ends.